What follows is one T cell receptor (beta chain) and its context. Its antigen is as yet unknown. This specimen comes from a study of identical twins. Overall study results and limits: Weaker excess twin sharing was observed in beta out-of-frame sequences. Findings came from cross-sectional statistics, without long-term follow-up of donors.

A template switching step contributed a universal primer site, while unique molecular identifiers were present in the cDNA. In TCRdb, the 5' RACE reads were re-called with MiXCR into one record per CDR3 protein. The data show about 530,000 distinct CDR3 sequences, with over 12% seen just once and roughly 0.4% held by the top ten. V dropped 6 bases and J dropped 4 bases, with 6 bases sitting between them. Germline V gene data show CDR1 as DFQATT and CDR2 as SNEGSKA (reference sequence). The CDR3 consists of 10 residues. In every case, the donor was a healthy Caucasian. The sample was also reused in another study, on yellow fever vaccine responses in identical twins.

The sample taken for sequencing was CD4+ T cells sorted from blood. The genes are TRBV20-1 and TRBJ2-5; D uncertain. The sequence derives from a young woman in good health. CDR3 nucleotide sequence: TGCAGTGCGTTGACAGAGACCCAGTACTTC. Its protein product is CSALTETQYF.